This TCR beta chain was captured by sequencing in a study of cytomegalovirus exposure and HLA in healthy donors. Study outcomes and limitations: Earlier results showed most TCR beta V segments being productive about 87% or about 30% of the time. There were fewer than 200 TCR beta chains listed as cytomegalovirus-associated. With DRB1 most and HLA-C fewest, TCR association rates differed between HLA loci in a later analysis. Later analysis found that TCR beta chains associated with HLA were more clonally expanded than other, equally common chains.

The CDR3 consists of 17 residues. J was trimmed by 4 bases and V by 3 bases; bases with no gene match: 8. Germline loops: CDR1 MDHEN, CDR2 SYDVKM. 60 Vbeta and 13 Jbeta primers were used in PCR. Repertoires were generated with immunoSEQ multiplex PCR, while TCRdb's copy carries only in-frame clones and drops some. The sample holds around 150,000 clones, 60% to 85% seen once. This clone has a single count. Its antigen is not known. This TCR derives from a man between 50 and 59 years old in good health and CMV-seropositive. Sequencing was performed on PBMCs. The chain employs TRBV28 and TRBJ2-5; 13 positions agree with TRBD2. Here the CDR3 reads CASSFLPGLAGLETQYF. The CDR3 nucleotides are TGTGCCAGCAGTTTCCTTCCGGGACTAGCGGGATTAGAGACCCAGTACTTC.